A single TCR beta chain is shown here with its context. How the authors handled the data: From reference gene primer amplification, estimates of nucleated cell counts were derived. Data came from immunoSEQ multiplex PCR; TCRdb stores just in-frame clones and leaves some out. From that table come the V and J calls and clone size; the DNA was used to work out D and trimming. The sample lists 110,000 to 150,000 clones, roughly 84% occurring once. Germline CDR1 reads MNHNS; CDR2 reads SASEGT. The CDR3 is made up of 11 amino acids. V lost 2 bases, J lost 14 bases, and 11 bases lay in between. This sample is part of a study of blood T cell repertoires in COVID-19. In the study overall: The study drew acute and convalescent COVID-19 samples from the United States, Italy and Spain.

Material for sequencing was peripheral blood. The sequence derives from a human donor in a cohort sampled during active COVID-19. The chain joins TRBV6-1 to TRBJ2-3, with D possibly TRBD1 on 5 matching bases. As DNA, the CDR3 is TGTGCCAGCAGTGAAATTCAGGGCCCGTATTTT. This gives the protein CASSEIQGPYF.